The next 7 T cell receptor beta chains were all read from a single sample in a study of Ad26.COV2.S vaccination and SARS-CoV-2 variants. Clones were sequenced by immunoSEQ multiplex PCR, and TCRdb holds only the in-frame ones, with some missing. Seen here are 350,000 to 500,000 clones, about nine tenths observed once, and the top ten hold roughly 4%. Specified treatment: approximately 18 received Ad26.COV2.S at low or high dose, single or two shots; about 5 received placebo; per-sample allocation not given. Sample collection was performed on day 63 after the first vaccine or placebo injection. Sample: peripheral blood, taken in a trial of Ad26.COV2.S vaccine versus placebo. These receptors were collected from a person aged 18-65 years who received the Ad26.COV2.S COVID-19 vaccine or a placebo.

The CDR3 nucleotides read TGCAGCGTTGAAGAGGGCGGTGGCTCTATAATTCACCCTCCCCGATCAGCCCTCCACTTT. Amino acids: CSVEEGGGSIIHPPRSALHF. The chain recombines TRBV29-1 with TRBJ1-6, with no clear D. The CDR3 sequence is 20 residues long. V gave up 0 bases and J gave up 14 bases, with 35 bases separating them. CDR1 and CDR2 (germline): SQVTM, ANQGSEA.

The J gene is TRBJ2-2, the V gene TRBV9; 7 nucleotides agree with TRBD1. The V segment lost 3 bases and the J segment 6 bases; nucleotides outside the gene matches: 2. The CDR3 runs to 13 residues. Looked up from germline, CDR1 is SGDLS and CDR2 is YYNGEE. The CDR3 protein is CASSAGTAGELFF. The CDR3 coding sequence is TGTGCCAGCAGCGCCGGGACAGCCGGGGAGCTGTTTTTT.

This chain links TRBV7-6 with TRBJ2-7, with 9 bases that match TRBD1. Unmatched junction bases numbered 3, after V lost 4 bases and J lost 2 bases. The germline V gene has CDR1 SGHVS and CDR2 FNYEAQ. The CDR3 sequence is 14 residues long. The CDR3 region is CASSSGQGPYEQYF. The DNA for the CDR3 is TGTGCCAGCAGCTCGGGACAGGGCCCCTACGAGCAGTACTTC.

The chain employs TRBV5-6 and TRBJ2-2, with D hard to call. The CDR3 sequence is 13 residues long. Germline CDR1 and CDR2: SGHDT and YYEEEE. V was shortened by 3 bases and J by 4 bases, with 7 bases between the two germline ends. CDR3 residues: CASSSSLTGELFF. Written as DNA, the CDR3 is TGTGCCAGCAGCTCCTCGCTCACCGGGGAGCTGTTTTTT.

The V gene is TRBV7-2, the J gene TRBJ2-7, with TRBD2 matching over 9 bases. Trimming cost V 1 base and J 3 bases; bases outside gene matches: 4. The CDR3 has 15 amino acids. Germline CDR1 reads SGHTA; CDR2 reads FQGNSA. DNA of the CDR3: TGTGCCAGCAGCTTAGATCGGACTAGCGTCTACGAGCAGTACTTC. It encodes CASSLDRTSVYEQYF. The variable domain in full, completed from reference TRBV7-2 and TRBJ2-7, reads GAGVSQSPSNKVTEKGKDVELRCDPISGHTALYWYRQSLGQGLEFLIYFQGNSAPDKSGLPSDRFSAERTGGSVSTLTIQRTQQEDSAVYLCASSLDRTSVYEQYFGPGTRLTVT.

The chain combines TRBV7-9 with TRBJ2-1; TRBD1 matches 8 bases. CDR1 and CDR2 (germline): SEHNR, FQNEAQ (reference sequence). The CDR3 loop spans 14 amino acids. J was trimmed by 10 bases and V by 5 bases; bases with no gene match: 10. The DNA for the CDR3 is TGTGCCAGCAGCCTACAGGACAGGGCGGTCGAGCAGTTCTTC. It specifies CASSLQDRAVEQFF.

This clone was counted a single time. The chain uses TRBV10-3 and TRBJ2-7; D perhaps matches TRBD2 (6 bases). This CDR3 contains 14 residues. Between the trimmed V and J ends, which lost 3 bases and 3 bases, there was a span of 12 bases. Germline V gene lookup returns CDR1 ENHRY and CDR2 SYGVKD. Here the CDR3 DNA reads TGTGCCATCAGTGAACCGGGAGTAGTCTACGAGCAGTACTTC. Residues: CAISEPGVVYEQYF.